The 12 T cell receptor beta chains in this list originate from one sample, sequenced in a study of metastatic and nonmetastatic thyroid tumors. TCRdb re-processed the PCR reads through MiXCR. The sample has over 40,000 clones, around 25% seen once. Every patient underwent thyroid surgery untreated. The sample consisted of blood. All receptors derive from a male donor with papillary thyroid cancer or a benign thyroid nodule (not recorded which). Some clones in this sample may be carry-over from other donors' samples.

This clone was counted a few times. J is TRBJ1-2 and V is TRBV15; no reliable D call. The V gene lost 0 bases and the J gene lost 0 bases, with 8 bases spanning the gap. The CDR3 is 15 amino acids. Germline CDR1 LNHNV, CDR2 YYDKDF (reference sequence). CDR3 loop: CATSRDGGANYGYTF. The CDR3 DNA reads TGTGCCACCAGCAGAGATGGCGGAGCTAACTATGGCTACACCTTC.

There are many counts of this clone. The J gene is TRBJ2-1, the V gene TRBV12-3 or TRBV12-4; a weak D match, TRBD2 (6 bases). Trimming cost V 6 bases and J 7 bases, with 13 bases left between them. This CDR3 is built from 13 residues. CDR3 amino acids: CASSRGTLNEQFF. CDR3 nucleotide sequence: TGTGCCAGCAGCCGGGGGACTCTAAATGAGCAGTTCTTC.

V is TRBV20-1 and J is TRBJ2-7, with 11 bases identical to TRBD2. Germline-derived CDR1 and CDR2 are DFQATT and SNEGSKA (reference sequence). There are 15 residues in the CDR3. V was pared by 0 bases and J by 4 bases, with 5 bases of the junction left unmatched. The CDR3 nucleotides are TGCAGTGCTAGAGAACTAGCGGGAGTGAGATACGAGCAGTACTTC. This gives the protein CSARELAGVRYEQYF.

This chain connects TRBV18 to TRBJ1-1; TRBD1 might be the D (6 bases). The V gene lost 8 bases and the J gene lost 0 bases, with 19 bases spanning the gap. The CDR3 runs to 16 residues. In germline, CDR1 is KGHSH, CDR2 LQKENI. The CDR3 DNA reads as TGTGCCAGCAGGATACAGGGTGGCCTGATGAACACTGAAGCTTTCTTT. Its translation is CASRIQGGLMNTEAFF.

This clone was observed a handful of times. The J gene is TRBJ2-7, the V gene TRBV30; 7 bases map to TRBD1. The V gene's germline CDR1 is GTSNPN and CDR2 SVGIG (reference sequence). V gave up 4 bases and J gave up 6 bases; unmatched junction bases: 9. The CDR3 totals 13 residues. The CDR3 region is CAWMTPGGSEQYF. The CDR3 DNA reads TGTGCCTGGATGACGCCAGGGGGATCCGAGCAGTACTTC.

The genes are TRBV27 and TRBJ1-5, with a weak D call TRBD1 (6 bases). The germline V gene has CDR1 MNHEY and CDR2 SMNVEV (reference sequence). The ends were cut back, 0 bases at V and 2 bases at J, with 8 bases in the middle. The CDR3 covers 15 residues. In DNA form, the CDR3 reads TGTGCCAGCAGTTTATCACAGGGCGGCAATCAGCCCCAGCATTTT. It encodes CASSLSQGGNQPQHF.

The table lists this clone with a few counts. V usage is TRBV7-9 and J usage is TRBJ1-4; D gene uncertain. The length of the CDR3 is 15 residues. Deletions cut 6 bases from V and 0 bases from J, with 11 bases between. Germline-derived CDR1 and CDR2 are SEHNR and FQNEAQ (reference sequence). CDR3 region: CASSREGATNEKLFF. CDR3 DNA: TGTGCCAGCAGTCGAGAGGGAGCAACTAATGAAAAACTGTTTTTT.

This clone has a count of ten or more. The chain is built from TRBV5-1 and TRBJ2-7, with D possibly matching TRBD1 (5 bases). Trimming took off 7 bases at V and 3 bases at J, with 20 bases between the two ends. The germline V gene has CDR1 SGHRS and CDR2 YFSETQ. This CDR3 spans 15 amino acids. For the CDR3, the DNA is TGCGCCAGCTCTGTAGTGGGGCCACTTCGCTACGAGCAGTACTTC. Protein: CASSVVGPLRYEQYF.

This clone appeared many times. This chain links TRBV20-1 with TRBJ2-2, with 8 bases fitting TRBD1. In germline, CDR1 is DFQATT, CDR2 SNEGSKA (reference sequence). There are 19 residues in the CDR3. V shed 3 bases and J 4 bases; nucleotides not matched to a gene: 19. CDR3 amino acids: CSARWQGRGPSRGTGELFF. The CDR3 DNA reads TGCAGTGCTAGGTGGCAGGGCAGGGGGCCATCCCGGGGCACCGGGGAGCTGTTTTTT.

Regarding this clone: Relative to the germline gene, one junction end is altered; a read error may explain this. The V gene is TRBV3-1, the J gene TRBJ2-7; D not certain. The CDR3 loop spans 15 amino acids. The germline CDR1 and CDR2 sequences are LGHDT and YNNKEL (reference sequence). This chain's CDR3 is CVSSQDALNSYEQYF. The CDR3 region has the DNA TGTGTCAGCAGCCAAGACGCACTGAACTCCTACGAGCAGTACTTC.

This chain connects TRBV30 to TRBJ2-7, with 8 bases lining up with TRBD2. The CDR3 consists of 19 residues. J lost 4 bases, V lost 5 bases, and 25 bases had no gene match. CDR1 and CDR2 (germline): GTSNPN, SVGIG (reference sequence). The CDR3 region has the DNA TGTGCCTGGCACCCACCAGGATCCGTGGGGCGGGAGGCCATGTACGAGCAGTACTTC. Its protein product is CAWHPPGSVGREAMYEQYF.

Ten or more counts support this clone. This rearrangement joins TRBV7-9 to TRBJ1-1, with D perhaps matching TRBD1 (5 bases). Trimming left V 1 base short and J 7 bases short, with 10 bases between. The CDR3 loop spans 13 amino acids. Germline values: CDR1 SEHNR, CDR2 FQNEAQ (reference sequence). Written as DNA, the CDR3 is TGTGCCAGCAGCTTAGGCCGGGGGTTTGAAGCTTTCTTT. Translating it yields CASSLGRGFEAFF.